This TCR beta chain stems from a study of T cells in Graves' hyperthyroidism and ophthalmopathy. Findings of the study overall: Blood also carried most thyroid clonotypes expanded above 0.001. For ophthalmopathy, model prediction preceded onset by a median roughly 6.2 months.

Points on this clonotype: What it recognizes is unknown. Given the absence of the conserved phenylalanine or tryptophan at the CDR3 end, a read error is likely.

V lost 3 bases to trimming and J lost 2 bases, with 10 bases between them. The CDR3 contains 14 residues. Germline CDR1 and CDR2: MNHNS and SASEGT. It was RNA transcripts that yielded the amplified TCR beta CDR3 regions. A set of HTBI primers served as the primers for a first-round RT-PCR of the TCR CDR3. TCRdb reprocessed the multiplex PCR reads with MiXCR, giving one entry per CDR3 protein. The table has 470,000 or so distinct CDR3 sequences, less than 25% seen once. The chain recombines TRBV6-1 with TRBJ1-2; D may be TRBD1 (6 bases). This receptor was taken from a young man with Graves' hyperthyroidism. Sequencing was performed on blood. This CDR3 reads CASSEQGRNYGYTY. CDR3 coding DNA: TGTGCCAGCAGTGAGCAGGGGCGCAACTATGGCTACACCTAC.